The 22 T cell receptor beta chains below all came from one sample that was sequenced in a study of CD8+ T cells in alopecia areata listed by TCRdb under 2018. The library was prepared using the immunoSEQ multiplex PCR assay. RNA was extracted from all samples and reverse transcribed into cDNA as template for TCR sequencing. The immuneACCESS repertoire file appears here via TCRdb, limited to in-frame rearrangements. These files lack a portion of the clones; in checked studies, under half of the deficit traces to unresolved V genes, and the cause of the others is not known. The sample profile shows approximately 100,000 clones; about 61% of them were found once. The ten largest clones represent over 15% of the sample. What this sample's treatment or condition label stands for: oral pan-JAK inhibitor, 5-10 mg twice daily. This specimen consisted of CD8+ T cells sorted from blood, obtained between weeks 55 and 70, from a patient treated with tofacitinib. The receptors here all came from a human donor with alopecia areata.

This sequence joins TRBV6-5 and TRBJ2-7; 8 bases align to TRBD1. Per germline, CDR1 MNHEY and CDR2 SVGAGI. Germline trimming cut 4 bases from V and 1 base from J; bases unmatched to any gene: 3. The CDR3 contains 14 residues. CDR3 sequence reads: CASSFRQGSYEQYF. The CDR3 DNA reads TGTGCCAGCAGTTTCAGACAGGGGTCCTACGAGCAGTACTTC.

This chain uses TRBV29-1 with TRBJ1-4, with D possibly being TRBD1 (6 bases). Looked up from germline, CDR1 is SQVTM and CDR2 is ANQGSEA. This CDR3 region has 13 residues. With 4 bases removed from V and 8 bases from J, the gap between germline ends came to 14 bases. CDR3 in amino acids: CSVATTGKEKLFF. In DNA form, the CDR3 reads TGCAGCGTTGCGACTACAGGGAAGGAAAAACTGTTTTTT. The entire variable domain, with the rest obtained from reference TRBV29-1 and TRBJ1-4, is as follows: SAVISQKPSRDICQRGTSLTIQCQVDSQVTMMFWYRQQPGQSLTLIATANQGSEATYESGFVIDKFPISRPNLTFSTLTVSNMSPEDSSIYLCSVATTGKEKLFFGSGTQLSVL.

DNA of the CDR3: TGTGCCAGCAGTTACCCAGGGAACACTGAAGCTTTCTTT. Its translation: CASSYPGNTEAFF. The rearrangement uses TRBV6-5 and TRBJ1-1; D is ambiguous. V shed 2 bases and J shed 1 base, with 5 bases lying between them. This CDR3 is 13 amino acids long. The V gene's germline CDR1 is MNHEY and CDR2 SVGAGI.

The J gene is TRBJ1-1, the V gene TRBV19; a possible D gene is TRBD1 (6 bases). This CDR3 comprises 16 residues. Trimming cost V 7 bases and J 3 bases, with 21 bases left between them. From germline, CDR1 is LNHDA and CDR2 SQIVND (reference sequence). The CDR3 DNA sequence: TGTGCCAGTATCCCCGGAGTCGCCTACAGGGACACTGAAGCTTTCTTT. Translated: CASIPGVAYRDTEAFF.

CDR3 protein: CASSVGQGGDQPQHF. The CDR3 DNA reads TGTGCCAGCAGCGTAGGGCAGGGGGGAGATCAGCCCCAGCATTTT. The chain carries TRBV9 and TRBJ1-5; the match to TRBD1 covers 7 bases. Looked up from germline, CDR1 is SGDLS and CDR2 is YYNGEE. Unmatched junction bases numbered 5, after V lost 0 bases and J lost 5 bases. The CDR3 is made up of 15 amino acids. The whole variable domain, filled in from reference TRBV9 and TRBJ1-5, reads DSGVTQTPKHLITATGQRVTLRCSPRSGDLSVYWYQQSLDQGLQFLIQYYNGEERAKGNILERFSAQQFPDLHSELNLSSLELGDSALYFCASSVGQGGDQPQHFGDGTRLSIL.

This chain connects TRBV27 to TRBJ2-3; TRBD1 or TRBD2 may be the D gene (5 bases each). Trimming took 1 base from V and 4 from J, leaving 12 bases between them. This CDR3 comprises 15 residues. Germline CDR1 is MNHEY and CDR2 is SMNVEV (reference sequence). CDR3 coding DNA: TGTGCCAGCAGTTTATACGGGGCAGGATCAGATACGCAGTATTTT. Its translation: CASSLYGAGSDTQYF.

This clone came up once. The V and J genes are TRBV4-1 and TRBJ1-1; D unresolved. V was cut by 0 bases and J by 10 bases, with 9 bases left in between. This CDR3 comprises 12 residues. The germline CDR1 and CDR2 sequences are MGHRA and YSYEKL. CDR3 amino acids: CASSQEDLVAFF. Written as DNA, the CDR3 is TGCGCCAGCAGCCAAGAAGATTTAGTAGCTTTCTTT.

The V call is TRBV5-1, the J call TRBJ1-5, with D possibly being TRBD1 (6 bases). The germline V gene has CDR1 SGHRS and CDR2 YFSETQ. The CDR3 is 15 residues long. The V end was cut by 0 bases, the J end by 3 bases, with 10 bases between. CDR3 nucleotides: TGCGCCAGCAGCTTGGGTACAGGGCCCAATCAGCCCCAGCATTTT. It yields the protein CASSLGTGPNQPQHF.

This clone has more than one count but fewer than ten. The chain recombines TRBV4-2 with TRBJ2-1, with 7 bases aligning to TRBD2. This CDR3 is built from 14 residues. From germline, CDR1 is LGHNA and CDR2 YNFKEQ. The junction had 7 bases not matched to a gene; V was cut back by 6 bases and J by 5 bases. Written as DNA, the CDR3 is TGTGCCAGCAGTCTCAGCGGGGAAAACAATGAGCAGTTCTTC. This encodes CASSLSGENNEQFF.

The V and J genes are TRBV4-1 and TRBJ2-1; maybe TRBD2 (5 bases). CDR1 is MGHRA, CDR2 YSYEKL, per germline. Trimming took off 1 base at V and 5 bases at J, with 12 bases between the two ends. The CDR3 has 15 residues. The CDR3 DNA sequence: TGCGCCAGCAGCCAAGTACGGCAACTAGACAATGAGCAGTTCTTC. Translated, it gives CASSQVRQLDNEQFF.

The DNA of the CDR3 is TGTGCCAGCGGGGGGGGCGTCTACTTCACAGATACGCAGTATTTT. Its protein is CASGGGVYFTDTQYF. This rearrangement joins TRBV6-1 to TRBJ2-3; possibly TRBD2 for D (7 bases). V gave up 8 bases and J gave up 2 bases, with 17 bases separating them. CDR3 length equals 15 residues. Germline lookup yields CDR1 MNHNS and CDR2 SASEGT.

The V call is TRBV27, the J call TRBJ2-5; 8 bases match TRBD1. CDR1 MNHEY and CDR2 SMNVEV come from the germline V gene (reference sequence). J was trimmed by 1 base and V by 2 bases; bases with no gene match: 6. The CDR3 runs 16 residues. In DNA form, the CDR3 reads TGTGCCAGCAGTTTAAGACAGGGGCCTCTCCAAGAGACCCAGTACTTC. This translates into CASSLRQGPLQETQYF.

The chain joins TRBV7-9 to TRBJ1-6; no reliable D call. This CDR3 contains 16 residues. Trimming took 4 bases from V and 0 from J, leaving 10 bases between them. Germline V gene data show CDR1 as SEHNR and CDR2 as FQNEAQ (reference sequence). The CDR3: CASSSDGSSYNSPLHF. As DNA, the CDR3 is TGTGCCAGCAGCTCGGATGGGAGCTCCTATAATTCACCCCTCCACTTT.

The V call is TRBV27, the J call TRBJ2-2; possibly TRBD1 for D (6 bases). The V and J ends lost 5 bases and 8 bases respectively, with 9 bases between them. CDR3 length: 12 residues. Germline V gene data show CDR1 as MNHEY and CDR2 as SMNVEV (reference sequence). The CDR3 DNA sequence: TGTGCCAGCAGTATTACAGGGGGGGAGCTGTTTTTT. Its translation is CASSITGGELFF.

J is TRBJ1-5 and V is TRBV19; unclear D gene. Germline V lookup: CDR1 LNHDA, CDR2 SQIVND (reference sequence). The CDR3 is 14 amino acids. Deletions cut 3 bases from V and 0 bases from J, with 6 bases between. The CDR3 DNA reads TGTGCCAGTAGTATTTTGTTTAGCAATCAGCCCCAGCATTTT. It encodes CASSILFSNQPQHF.

The J gene is TRBJ2-6, the V gene TRBV11-2; D is unclear. CDR1 SGHAT and CDR2 FQNNGV come from the germline V gene. The CDR3 sequence is 15 residues long. V was cut by 2 bases and J by 1 base, with 6 bases left in between. CDR3 sequence reads: CASSLFGSGANVLTF. The CDR3 coding sequence is TGTGCCAGCAGCTTATTTGGATCTGGGGCCAACGTCCTGACTTTC. Variable domain in full (rest from reference TRBV11-2 and TRBJ2-6): EAGVAQSPRYKIIEKRQSVAFWCNPISGHATLYWYQQILGQGPKLLIQFQNNGVVDDSQLPKDRFSAERLKGVDSTLKIQPAKLEDSAVYLCASSLFGSGANVLTFGAGSRLTVL.

The chain is built from TRBV10-3 and TRBJ2-4; a weak D match, TRBD1 (6 bases). The V gene's germline CDR1 is ENHRY and CDR2 SYGVKD. CDR3 size: 16 residues. Trimming took off 0 bases at V and 8 bases at J, with 17 bases between the two ends. The CDR3 DNA sequence: TGTGCCATCAGTGAGTCCTTGGGGGCAGGGATTCACATTCAGTACTTC. Amino acids: CAISESLGAGIHIQYF.

The rearrangement uses TRBV30 and TRBJ2-1, with D perhaps TRBD1 (6 bases). There are 15 residues in the CDR3. The V end was cut by 4 bases, the J end by 5 bases, with 18 bases between. From germline, CDR1 is GTSNPN and CDR2 SVGIG (reference sequence). CDR3 region: CAWNLDRSSHNEQFF. The CDR3 nucleotides read TGTGCCTGGAACCTGGACAGATCGAGCCACAATGAGCAGTTCTTC. The full variable domain, with the rest looked up from reference TRBV30 and TRBJ2-1, is SQTIHQWPATLVQPVGSPLSLECTVEGTSNPNLYWYRQAAGRGLQLLFYSVGIGQISSEVPQNLSASRPQDRQFILSSKKLLLSDSGFYLCAWNLDRSSHNEQFFGPGTRLTVL.

The chain employs TRBV21-1 and TRBJ1-5; TRBD1 reflects the table's D call only, with no check against the DNA. TRBV21-1 is classified as a pseudogene. This CDR3 region has 19 residues. The CDR3 region is CASSRADRGRVSSNQPQHF. In DNA, the CDR3 is TGTGCCAGCAGCAGAGCGGACAGGGGGCGCGTAAGTAGCAATCAGCCCCAGCATTTT.

The chain carries TRBV11-2 and TRBJ2-7, with TRBD1 identical over 10 bases. This CDR3 has 15 residues. Germline values: CDR1 SGHAT, CDR2 FQNNGV. Trimming cost V 2 bases and J 5 bases; bases outside gene matches: 6. The CDR3 DNA follows: TGTGCCAGCAGCTTACGCGGGACAGGGGTCAACGAGCAGTACTTC. Its protein product is CASSLRGTGVNEQYF.

The chain recombines TRBV25-1 with TRBJ2-7; D may correspond to TRBD1 or TRBD2 (5 bases each). The CDR3 has 15 residues. Germline V CDR1 and CDR2: MGHDK, SYGVNS. V lost 6 bases and J 0 bases, leaving 15 bases between the germline ends. The CDR3 loop is CASSEGPTSSYEQYF. CDR3 sequence (DNA): TGTGCCAGCAGCGAGGGACCGACGAGCTCCTACGAGCAGTACTTC.

The J gene is TRBJ1-1, the V gene TRBV5-1, with D perhaps TRBD1 (5 bases). The CDR3 consists of 15 residues. V lost 2 bases and J lost 5, with 16 bases in between. The germline V gene encodes CDR1 SGHRS and CDR2 YFSETQ. The CDR3 nucleotides are TGCGCCAGCAGCTTATTAACCGAGGGGAGGACTGAAGCTTTCTTT. It encodes CASSLLTEGRTEAFF.